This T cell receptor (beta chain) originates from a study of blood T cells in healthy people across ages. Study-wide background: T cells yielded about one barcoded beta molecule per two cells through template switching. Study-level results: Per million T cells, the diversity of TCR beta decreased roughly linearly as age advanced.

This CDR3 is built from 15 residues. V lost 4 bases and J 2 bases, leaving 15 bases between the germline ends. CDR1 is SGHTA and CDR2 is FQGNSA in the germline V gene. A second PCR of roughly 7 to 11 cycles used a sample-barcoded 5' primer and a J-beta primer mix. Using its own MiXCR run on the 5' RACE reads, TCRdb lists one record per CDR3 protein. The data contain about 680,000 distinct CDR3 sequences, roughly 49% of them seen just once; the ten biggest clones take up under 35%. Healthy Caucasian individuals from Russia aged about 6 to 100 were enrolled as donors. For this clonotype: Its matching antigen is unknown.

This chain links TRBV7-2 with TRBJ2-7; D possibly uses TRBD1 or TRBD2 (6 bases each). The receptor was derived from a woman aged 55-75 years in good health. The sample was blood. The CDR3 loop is CASSSRRDIPYEQYF. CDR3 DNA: TGTGCCAGCAGCTCCAGGCGGGACATTCCCTACGAGCAGTACTTC. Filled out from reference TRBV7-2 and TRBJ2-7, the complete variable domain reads GAGVSQSPSNKVTEKGKDVELRCDPISGHTALYWYRQSLGQGLEFLIYFQGNSAPDKSGLPSDRFSAERTGGSVSTLTIQRTQQEDSAVYLCASSSRRDIPYEQYFGPGTRLTVT.